This TCR beta chain was observed in a study of glioma-infiltrating T cells after dendritic cell vaccination. V was clipped by 0 bases and J by 0 bases, with 5 bases between them. CDR3 length: 14 residues. Germline CDR1 reads SGHTA; CDR2 reads FQGTGA. The protocol was immunoSEQ multiplex PCR, while the TCRdb copy is restricted to in-frame clones and leaves out a portion. The data show roughly 83,000 clones, 80% to 90% seen once. This chain links TRBV7-3 with TRBJ1-1, with D uncertain. The sequence was collected from a human donor with glioblastoma. Material: blood, obtained before dendritic cell vaccination. The CDR3 spells CASSLTSVNTEAFF. In nucleotides, the CDR3 is TGTGCCAGCAGCTTAACGTCCGTGAACACTGAAGCTTTCTTT. Full variable domain (outside the CDR3, taken from reference TRBV7-3 and TRBJ1-1): GAGVSQTPSNKVTEKGKYVELRCDPISGHTALYWYRQSLGQGPEFLIYFQGTGAADDSGLPNDRFFAVRPEGSVSTLKIQRTERGDSAVYLCASSLTSVNTEAFFGQGTRLTVV.